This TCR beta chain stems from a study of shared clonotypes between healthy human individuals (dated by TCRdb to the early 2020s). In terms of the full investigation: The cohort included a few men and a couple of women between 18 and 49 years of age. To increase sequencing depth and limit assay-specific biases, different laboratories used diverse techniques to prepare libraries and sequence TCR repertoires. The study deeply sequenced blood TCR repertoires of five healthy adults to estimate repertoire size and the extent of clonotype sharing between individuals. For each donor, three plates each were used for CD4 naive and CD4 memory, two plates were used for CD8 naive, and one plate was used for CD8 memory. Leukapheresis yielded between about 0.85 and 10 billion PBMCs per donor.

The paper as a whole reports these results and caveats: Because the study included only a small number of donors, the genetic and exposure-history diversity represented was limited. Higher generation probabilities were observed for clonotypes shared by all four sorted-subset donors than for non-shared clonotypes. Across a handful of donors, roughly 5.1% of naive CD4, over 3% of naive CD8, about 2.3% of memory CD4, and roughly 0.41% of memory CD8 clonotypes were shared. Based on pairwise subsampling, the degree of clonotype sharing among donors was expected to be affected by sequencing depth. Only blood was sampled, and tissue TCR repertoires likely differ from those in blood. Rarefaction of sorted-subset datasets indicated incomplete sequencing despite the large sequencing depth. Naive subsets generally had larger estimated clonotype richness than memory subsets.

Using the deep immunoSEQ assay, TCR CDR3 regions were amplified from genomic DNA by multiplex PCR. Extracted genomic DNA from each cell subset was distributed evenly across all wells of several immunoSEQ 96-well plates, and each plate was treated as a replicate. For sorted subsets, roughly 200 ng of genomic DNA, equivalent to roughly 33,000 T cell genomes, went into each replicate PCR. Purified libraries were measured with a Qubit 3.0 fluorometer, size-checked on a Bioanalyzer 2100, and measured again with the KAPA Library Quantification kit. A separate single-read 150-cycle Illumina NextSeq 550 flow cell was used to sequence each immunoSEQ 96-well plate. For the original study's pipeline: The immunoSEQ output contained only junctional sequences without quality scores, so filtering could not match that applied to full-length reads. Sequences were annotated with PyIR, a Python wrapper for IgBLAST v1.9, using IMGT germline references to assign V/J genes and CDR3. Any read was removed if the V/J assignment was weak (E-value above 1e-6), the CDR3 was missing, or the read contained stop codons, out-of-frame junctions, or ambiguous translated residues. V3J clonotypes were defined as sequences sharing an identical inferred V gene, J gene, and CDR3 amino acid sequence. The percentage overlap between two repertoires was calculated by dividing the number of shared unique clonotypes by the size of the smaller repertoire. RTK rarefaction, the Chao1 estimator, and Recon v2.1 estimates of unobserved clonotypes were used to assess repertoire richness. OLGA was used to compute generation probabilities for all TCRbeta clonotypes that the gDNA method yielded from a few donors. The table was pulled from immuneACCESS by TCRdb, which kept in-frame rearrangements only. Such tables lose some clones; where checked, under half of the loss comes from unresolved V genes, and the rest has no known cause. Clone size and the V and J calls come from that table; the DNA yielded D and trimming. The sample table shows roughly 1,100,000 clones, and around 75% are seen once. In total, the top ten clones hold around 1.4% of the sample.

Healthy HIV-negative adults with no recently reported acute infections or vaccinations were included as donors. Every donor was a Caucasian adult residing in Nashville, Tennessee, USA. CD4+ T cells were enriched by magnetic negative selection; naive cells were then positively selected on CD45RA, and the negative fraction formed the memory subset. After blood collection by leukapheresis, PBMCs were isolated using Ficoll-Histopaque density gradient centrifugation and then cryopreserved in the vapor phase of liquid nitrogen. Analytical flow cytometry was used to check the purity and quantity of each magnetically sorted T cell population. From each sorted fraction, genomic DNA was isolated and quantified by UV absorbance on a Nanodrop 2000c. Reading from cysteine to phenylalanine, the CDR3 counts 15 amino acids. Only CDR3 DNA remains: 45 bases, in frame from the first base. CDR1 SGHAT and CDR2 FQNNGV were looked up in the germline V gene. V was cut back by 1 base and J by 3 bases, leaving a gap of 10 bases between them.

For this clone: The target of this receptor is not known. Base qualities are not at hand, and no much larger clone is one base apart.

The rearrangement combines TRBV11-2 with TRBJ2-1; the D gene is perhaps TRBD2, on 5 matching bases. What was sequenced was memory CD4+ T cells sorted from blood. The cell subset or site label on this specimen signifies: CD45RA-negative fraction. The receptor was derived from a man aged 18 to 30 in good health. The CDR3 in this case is CASSLGPGIYNEQFF. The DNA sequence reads TGTGCCAGCAGCTTAGGGCCGGGAATCTACAATGAGCAGTTCTTC.